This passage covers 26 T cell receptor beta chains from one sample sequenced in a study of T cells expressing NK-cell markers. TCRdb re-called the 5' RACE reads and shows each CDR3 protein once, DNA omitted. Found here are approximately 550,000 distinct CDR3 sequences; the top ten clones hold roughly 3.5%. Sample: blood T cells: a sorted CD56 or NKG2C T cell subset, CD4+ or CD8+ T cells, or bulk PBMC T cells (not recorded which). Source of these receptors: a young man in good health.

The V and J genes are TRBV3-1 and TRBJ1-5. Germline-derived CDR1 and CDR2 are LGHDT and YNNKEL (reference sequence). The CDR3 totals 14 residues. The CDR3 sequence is CASSPERKNQPQHF.

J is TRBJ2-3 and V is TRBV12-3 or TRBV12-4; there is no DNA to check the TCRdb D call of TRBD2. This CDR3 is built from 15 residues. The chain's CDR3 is CATRISFGWVDTQYF.

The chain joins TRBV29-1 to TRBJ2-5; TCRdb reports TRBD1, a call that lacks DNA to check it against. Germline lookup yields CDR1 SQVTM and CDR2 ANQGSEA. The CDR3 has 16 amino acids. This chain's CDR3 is CSVEALPGQGIETQYF.

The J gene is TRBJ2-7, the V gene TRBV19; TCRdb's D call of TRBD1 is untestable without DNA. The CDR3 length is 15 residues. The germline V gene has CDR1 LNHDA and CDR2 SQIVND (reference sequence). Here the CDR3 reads CASSISGQGTGEQYF.

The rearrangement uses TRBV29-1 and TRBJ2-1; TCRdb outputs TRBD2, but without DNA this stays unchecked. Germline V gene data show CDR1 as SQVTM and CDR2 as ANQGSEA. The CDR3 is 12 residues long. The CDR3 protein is CSVWTSYNEQFF.

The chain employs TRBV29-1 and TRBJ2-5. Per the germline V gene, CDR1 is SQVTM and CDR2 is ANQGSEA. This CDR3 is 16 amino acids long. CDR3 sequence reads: CSVEGQPRGSQETQYF.

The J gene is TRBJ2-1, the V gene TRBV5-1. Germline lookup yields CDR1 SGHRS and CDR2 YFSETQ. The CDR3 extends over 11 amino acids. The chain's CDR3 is CASSLNNEQFF. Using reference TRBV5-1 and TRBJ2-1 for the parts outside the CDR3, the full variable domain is KAGVTQTPRYLIKTRGQQVTLSCSPISGHRSVSWYQQTPGQGLQFLFEYFSETQRNKGNFPGRFSGRQFSNSRSEMNVSTLELGDSALYLCASSLNNEQFFGPGTRLTVL.

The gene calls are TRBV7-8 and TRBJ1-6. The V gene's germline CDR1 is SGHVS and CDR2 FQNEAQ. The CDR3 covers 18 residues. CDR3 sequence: CASSLAGQTGTQRKPLHF. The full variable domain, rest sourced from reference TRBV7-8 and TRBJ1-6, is GAGVSQSPRYKVAKRGQDVALRCDPISGHVSLFWYQQALGQGPEFLTYFQNEAQLDKSGLPSDRFFAERPEGSVSTLKIQRTQQEDSAVYLCASSLAGQTGTQRKPLHFGNGTRLTVT.

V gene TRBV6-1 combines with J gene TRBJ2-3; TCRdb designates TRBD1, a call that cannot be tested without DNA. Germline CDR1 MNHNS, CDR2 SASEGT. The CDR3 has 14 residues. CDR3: CASSPEDSTDTQYF.

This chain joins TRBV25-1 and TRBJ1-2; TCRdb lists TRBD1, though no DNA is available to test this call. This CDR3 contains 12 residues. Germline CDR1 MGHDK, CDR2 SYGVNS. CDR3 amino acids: CASETGGGGYTF.

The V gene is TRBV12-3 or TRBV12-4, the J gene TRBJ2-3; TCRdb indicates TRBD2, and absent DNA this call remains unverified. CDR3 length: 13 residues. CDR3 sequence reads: CASSFMERDTQYF.

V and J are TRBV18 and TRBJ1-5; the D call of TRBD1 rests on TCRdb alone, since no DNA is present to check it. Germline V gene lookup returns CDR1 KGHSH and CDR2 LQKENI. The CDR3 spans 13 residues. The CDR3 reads CASSPQGMQPQHF.

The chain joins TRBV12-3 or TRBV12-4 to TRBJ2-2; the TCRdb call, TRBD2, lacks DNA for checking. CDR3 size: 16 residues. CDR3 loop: CASSPFAGGSTGELFF.

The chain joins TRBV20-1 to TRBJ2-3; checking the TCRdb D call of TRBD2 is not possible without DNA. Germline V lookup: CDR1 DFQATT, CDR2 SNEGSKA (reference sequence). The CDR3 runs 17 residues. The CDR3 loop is CSGTSGRAWEVTDTQYF.

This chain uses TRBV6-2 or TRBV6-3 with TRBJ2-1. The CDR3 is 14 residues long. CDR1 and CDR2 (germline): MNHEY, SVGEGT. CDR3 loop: CASSYLGSYNEQFF.

CDR3 in amino acids: CASSPQGGGYYEQYF. This chain uses TRBV7-9 with TRBJ2-7; TCRdb's D call of TRBD1 is untestable without DNA. Germline V lookup: CDR1 SEHNR, CDR2 FQNEAQ (reference sequence). The CDR3 runs 15 residues.

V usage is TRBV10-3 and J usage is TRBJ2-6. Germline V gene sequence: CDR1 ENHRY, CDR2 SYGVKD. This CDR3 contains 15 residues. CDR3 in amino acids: CAISEWTNGANVLTF.

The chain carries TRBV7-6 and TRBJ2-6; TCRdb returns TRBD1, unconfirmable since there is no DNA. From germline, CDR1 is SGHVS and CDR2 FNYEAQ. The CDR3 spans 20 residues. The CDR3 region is CASTPFSGAGKIAGANVLTF.

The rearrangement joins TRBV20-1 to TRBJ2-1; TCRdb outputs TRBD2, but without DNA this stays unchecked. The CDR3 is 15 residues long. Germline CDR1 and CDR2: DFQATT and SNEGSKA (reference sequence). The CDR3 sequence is CSAGVGTPAGNEQFF.

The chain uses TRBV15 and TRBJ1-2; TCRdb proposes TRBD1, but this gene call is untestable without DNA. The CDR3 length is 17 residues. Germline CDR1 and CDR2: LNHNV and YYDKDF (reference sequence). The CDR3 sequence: CATSSPGTAPLIDGYTF. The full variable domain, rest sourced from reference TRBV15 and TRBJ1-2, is DAMVIQNPRYQVTQFGKPVTLSCSQTLNHNVMYWYQQKSSQAPKLLFHYYDKDFNNEADTPDNFQSRRPNTSFCFLDIRSPGLGDTAMYLCATSSPGTAPLIDGYTFGSGTRLTVV.

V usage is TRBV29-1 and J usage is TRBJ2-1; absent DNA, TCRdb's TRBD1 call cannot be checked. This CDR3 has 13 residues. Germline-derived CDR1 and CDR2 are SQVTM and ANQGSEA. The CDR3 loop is CSVTPGRLREQFF.

The CDR3 sequence is CATSSTGTSGSYEQFF. The rearrangement uses TRBV15 and TRBJ2-1; TCRdb calls TRBD2, which cannot be checked without DNA. CDR3 size: 16 residues. Germline CDR1 LNHNV, CDR2 YYDKDF (reference sequence).

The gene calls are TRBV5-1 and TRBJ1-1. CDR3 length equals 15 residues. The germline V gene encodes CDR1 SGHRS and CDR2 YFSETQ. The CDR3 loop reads CASSLEQVAGTEAFF.

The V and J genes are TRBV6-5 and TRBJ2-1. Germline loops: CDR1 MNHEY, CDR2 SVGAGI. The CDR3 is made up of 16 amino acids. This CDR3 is CASSYWTSGTYNEQFF.

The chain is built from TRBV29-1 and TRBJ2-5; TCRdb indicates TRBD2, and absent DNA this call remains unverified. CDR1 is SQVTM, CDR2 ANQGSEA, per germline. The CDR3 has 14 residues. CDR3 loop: CSVVGEGSGETQYF.

The CDR3 sequence is CASRSTGVWQETQYF. The chain recombines TRBV12-3 or TRBV12-4 with TRBJ2-5; absent DNA, TCRdb's TRBD1 call cannot be checked. The CDR3 is made up of 15 amino acids.